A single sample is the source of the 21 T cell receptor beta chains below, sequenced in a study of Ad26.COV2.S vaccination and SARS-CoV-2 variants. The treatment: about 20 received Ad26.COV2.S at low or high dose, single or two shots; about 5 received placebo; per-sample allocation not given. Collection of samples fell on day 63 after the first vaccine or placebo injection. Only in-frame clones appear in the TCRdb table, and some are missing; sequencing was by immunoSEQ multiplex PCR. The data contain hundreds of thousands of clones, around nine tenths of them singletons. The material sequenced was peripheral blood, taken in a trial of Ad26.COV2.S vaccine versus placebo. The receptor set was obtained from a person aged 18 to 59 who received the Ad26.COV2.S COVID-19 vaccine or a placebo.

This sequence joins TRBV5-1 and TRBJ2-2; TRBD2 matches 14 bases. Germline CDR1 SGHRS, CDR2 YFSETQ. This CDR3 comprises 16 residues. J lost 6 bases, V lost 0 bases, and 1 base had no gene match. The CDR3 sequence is CASSLEGLAGAGELFF. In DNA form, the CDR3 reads TGCGCCAGCAGCTTGGAGGGACTAGCGGGGGCCGGGGAGCTGTTTTTT.

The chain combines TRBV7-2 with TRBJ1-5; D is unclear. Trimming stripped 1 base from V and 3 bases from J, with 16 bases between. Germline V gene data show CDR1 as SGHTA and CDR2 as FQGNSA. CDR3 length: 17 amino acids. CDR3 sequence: CASSLVTRPPDNQPQHF. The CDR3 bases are TGTGCCAGCAGCTTAGTAACAAGGCCCCCTGACAATCAGCCCCAGCATTTT. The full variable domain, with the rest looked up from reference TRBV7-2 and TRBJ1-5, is GAGVSQSPSNKVTEKGKDVELRCDPISGHTALYWYRQSLGQGLEFLIYFQGNSAPDKSGLPSDRFSAERTGGSVSTLTIQRTQQEDSAVYLCASSLVTRPPDNQPQHFGDGTRLSIL.

CDR3 nucleotide sequence: TGTGCCAGCAGCTTGGGGGGGCGCAATCAGCCCCAGCATTTT. Translation gives CASSLGGRNQPQHF. V gene TRBV5-6 combines with J gene TRBJ1-5; D might be TRBD1 (6 bases). V dropped 0 bases and J dropped 2 bases, with 6 bases sitting between them. This CDR3 has 14 residues. The germline gives CDR1 SGHDT, CDR2 YYEEEE.

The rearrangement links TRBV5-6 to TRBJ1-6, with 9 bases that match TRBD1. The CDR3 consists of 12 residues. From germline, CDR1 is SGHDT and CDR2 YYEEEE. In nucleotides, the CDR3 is TGTGCTATGACAGGGGGTAATTCACCCCTCCACTTT. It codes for CAMTGGNSPLHF.

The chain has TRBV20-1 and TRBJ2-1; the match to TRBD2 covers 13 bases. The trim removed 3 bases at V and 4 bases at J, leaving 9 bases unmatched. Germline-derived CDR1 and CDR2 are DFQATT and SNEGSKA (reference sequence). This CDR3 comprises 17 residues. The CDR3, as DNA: TGCAGTGCTAGTGAACTAGCGGGGGGGTCGGCTTACAATGAGCAGTTCTTC. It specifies CSASELAGGSAYNEQFF.

The CDR3 DNA follows: TGTGCCAGCAGCTATAGGGGGACAGGTGATGGCTACACCTTC. Its protein is CASSYRGTGDGYTF. The V call is TRBV7-9, the J call TRBJ1-2; 8 bases are shared with TRBD1. Per the germline V gene, CDR1 is SEHNR and CDR2 is FQNEAQ (reference sequence). V lost 4 bases to trimming and J lost 6 bases; unmatched junction nucleotides: 7. The CDR3 spans 14 residues. The entire variable domain, with the rest obtained from reference TRBV7-9 and TRBJ1-2, is as follows: DTGVSQNPRHKITKRGQNVTFRCDPISEHNRLYWYRQTLGQGPEFLTYFQNEAQLEKSRLLSDRFSAERPKGSFSTLEIQRTEQGDSAMYLCASSYRGTGDGYTFGSGTRLTVV.

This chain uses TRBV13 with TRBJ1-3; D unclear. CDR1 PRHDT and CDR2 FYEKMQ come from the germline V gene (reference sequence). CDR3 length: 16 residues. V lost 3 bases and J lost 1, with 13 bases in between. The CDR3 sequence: CASSFGHTSSGNTIYF. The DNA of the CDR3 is TGTGCCAGCAGCTTCGGGCATACCTCTTCTGGAAACACCATATATTTT.

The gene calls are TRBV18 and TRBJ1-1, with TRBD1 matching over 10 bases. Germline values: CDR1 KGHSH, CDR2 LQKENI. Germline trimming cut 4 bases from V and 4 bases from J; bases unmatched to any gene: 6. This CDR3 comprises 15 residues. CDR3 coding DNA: TGTGCCAGCTCACAATCAGGACAGGGGGGCACTGAAGCTTTCTTT. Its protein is CASSQSGQGGTEAFF.

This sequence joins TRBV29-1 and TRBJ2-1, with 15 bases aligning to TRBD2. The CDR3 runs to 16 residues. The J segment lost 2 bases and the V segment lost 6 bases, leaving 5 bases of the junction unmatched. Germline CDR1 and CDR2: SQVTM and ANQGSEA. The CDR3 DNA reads TGCAGCGTCGCGGGACTAGCGGGGGGCACCTACAATGAGCAGTTCTTC. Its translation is CSVAGLAGGTYNEQFF.

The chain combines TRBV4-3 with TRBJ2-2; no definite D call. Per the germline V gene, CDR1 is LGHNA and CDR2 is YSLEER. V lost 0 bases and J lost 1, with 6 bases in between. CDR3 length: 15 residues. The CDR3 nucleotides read TGCGCCAGCAGCCAAGAGGGCCGGAACACCGGGGAGCTGTTTTTT. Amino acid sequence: CASSQEGRNTGELFF.

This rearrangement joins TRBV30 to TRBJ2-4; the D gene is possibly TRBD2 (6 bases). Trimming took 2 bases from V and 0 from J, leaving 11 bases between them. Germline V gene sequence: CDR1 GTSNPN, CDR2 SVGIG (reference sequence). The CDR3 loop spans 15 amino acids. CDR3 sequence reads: CAWSLGGGAKNIQYF. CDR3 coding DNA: TGTGCCTGGAGTCTCGGGGGTGGAGCCAAAAACATTCAGTACTTC.

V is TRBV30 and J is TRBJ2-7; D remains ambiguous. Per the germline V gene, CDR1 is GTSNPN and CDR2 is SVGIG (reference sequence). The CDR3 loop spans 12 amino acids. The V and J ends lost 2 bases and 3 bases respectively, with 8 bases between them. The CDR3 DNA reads TGTGCCTGGAGTTCCTCTTACTACGAGCAGTACTTC. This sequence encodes CAWSSSYYEQYF.

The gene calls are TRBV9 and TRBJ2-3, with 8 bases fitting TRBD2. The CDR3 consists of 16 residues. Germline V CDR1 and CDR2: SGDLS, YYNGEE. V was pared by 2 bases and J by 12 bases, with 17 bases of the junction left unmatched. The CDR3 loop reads CASSVSDGGASLVQYF. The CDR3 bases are TGTGCCAGCAGCGTCTCTGACGGGGGGGCATCCTTGGTCCAGTATTTT.

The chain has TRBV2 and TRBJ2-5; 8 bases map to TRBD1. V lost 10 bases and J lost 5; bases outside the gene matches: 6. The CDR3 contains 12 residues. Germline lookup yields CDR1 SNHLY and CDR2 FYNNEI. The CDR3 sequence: CATDRGEETQYF. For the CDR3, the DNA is TGTGCCACAGACAGGGGCGAGGAGACCCAGTACTTC.

CDR3 nucleotide sequence: TGCGCCAGCAGCTTGGAGCTGCTCAGTGAGCAGTTCTTC. Residues: CASSLELLSEQFF. The genes are TRBV5-1 and TRBJ2-1; D is uncertain. CDR1 SGHRS and CDR2 YFSETQ come from the germline V gene. The V end was cut by 0 bases, the J end by 9 bases, with 10 bases between. The CDR3 extends over 13 amino acids.

The CDR3 sequence is CASSSDRAWDGYTF. The CDR3 DNA reads TGTGCCAGCAGCTCGGACAGGGCATGGGATGGCTACACCTTC. This sequence joins TRBV5-4 and TRBJ1-2; the match to TRBD1 covers 8 bases. Germline lookup yields CDR1 SGHNT and CDR2 YYREEE (reference sequence). The CDR3 extends over 14 amino acids. After removal of 3 bases from V and 6 bases from J, the junction contained 7 bases not matched to a gene.

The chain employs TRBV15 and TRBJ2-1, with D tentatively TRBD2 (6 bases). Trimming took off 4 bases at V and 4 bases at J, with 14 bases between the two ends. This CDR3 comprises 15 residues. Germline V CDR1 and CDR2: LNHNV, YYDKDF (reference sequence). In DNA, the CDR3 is TGTGCCACCAGCAACGACATTGCGGGGTACAATGAGCAGTTCTTC. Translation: CATSNDIAGYNEQFF.

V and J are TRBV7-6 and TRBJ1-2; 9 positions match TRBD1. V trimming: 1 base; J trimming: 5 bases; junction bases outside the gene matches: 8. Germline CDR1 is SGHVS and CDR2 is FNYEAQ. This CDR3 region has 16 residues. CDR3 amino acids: CASSLEGGTGIYGYTF. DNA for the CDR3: TGTGCCAGCAGCTTAGAAGGAGGGACAGGGATATATGGCTACACCTTC.

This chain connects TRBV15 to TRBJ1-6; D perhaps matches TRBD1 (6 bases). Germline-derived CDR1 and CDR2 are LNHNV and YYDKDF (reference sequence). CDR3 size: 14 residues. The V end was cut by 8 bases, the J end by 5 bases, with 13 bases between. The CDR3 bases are TGTGCCACCGGGTCAGGGGTGGATAATTCACCCCTCCACTTT. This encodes CATGSGVDNSPLHF.

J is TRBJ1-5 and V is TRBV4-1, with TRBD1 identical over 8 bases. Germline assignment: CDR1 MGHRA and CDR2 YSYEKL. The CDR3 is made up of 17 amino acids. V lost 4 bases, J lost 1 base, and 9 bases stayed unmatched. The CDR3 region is CASSPRWTGTSNQPQHF. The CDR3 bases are TGCGCCAGCAGCCCTCGGTGGACAGGGACGAGCAATCAGCCCCAGCATTTT.

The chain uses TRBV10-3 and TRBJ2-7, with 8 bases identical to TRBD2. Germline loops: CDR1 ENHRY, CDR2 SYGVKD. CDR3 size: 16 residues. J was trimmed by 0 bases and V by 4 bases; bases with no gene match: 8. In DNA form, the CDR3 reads TGTGCCATCAGTGCTTATAGCGGGGCTAGCTCCTACGAGCAGTACTTC. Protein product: CAISAYSGASSYEQYF.